This entry is about one TCR beta chain. The antigen remains undetermined. CD4+CD45RO+CD25- cells were isolated as memory CD4+ T cells. Overall study results and limits: Tumor memory CD4+ T cell TCR gene usage clustered with blood and lymph node memory CD4+ cells and lymph node naive CD4+ cells. Tumor Treg TCRs overlapped most with tumor naive CD4+ cells.

Trimming left V 3 bases short and J 6 bases short, with 8 bases between. Germline CDR1 reads SGHTA; CDR2 reads FQGTGA. The CDR3 spans 13 residues. Constant-region reverse primers amplified full-length variable regions, followed by semi-nested Nested Universal Primer A PCR. TCRdb independently ran MiXCR on the 5' RACE reads; one entry per CDR3 protein. The sample holds 55,000 to 80,000 distinct CDR3 sequences, roughly 23% seen once. The material sequenced was memory CD4+ T cells sorted from a lymph node. The subset was: memory CD4+ T cells, CD4+CD45RO+CD25-. The chain has TRBV7-3 and TRBJ2-2; the D is unclear. The TCR originated in a female donor with breast cancer. The CDR3: CASSFTQSGELFF. The CDR3 bases are TGTGCCAGCAGCTTTACGCAGTCCGGGGAGCTGTTTTTT.